The 30 T cell receptor beta chains presented below share a single source sample, sequenced in a study of yellow fever vaccine responses in identical twins. TCRdb re-called the RT-PCR reads with MiXCR, one entry per CDR3 protein. The table includes roughly 1,700 distinct CDR3 sequences, around 78% detected once. This material consisted of T cells from blood (PBMCs), unsorted or a sorted subset (not recorded which), taken before or after yellow fever vaccination (not recorded which). These receptors were obtained from a woman aged 18 to 35 who received the yellow fever vaccine.

The rearrangement links TRBV6-1 to TRBJ2-6, with 7 nucleotides matching TRBD1. Germline V gene sequence: CDR1 MNHNS, CDR2 SASEGT. V lost 8 bases to trimming and J lost 0 bases; unmatched junction nucleotides: 7. This CDR3 contains 16 residues. The CDR3 spells CASGGQLGSGANVLTF. The CDR3 DNA is TGTGCCAGCGGGGGACAGCTCGGCTCTGGGGCCAACGTCCTGACTTTC.

The J gene is TRBJ2-1, the V gene TRBV3-1; tentatively, D is TRBD1 (5 bases). This CDR3 has 14 amino acids. V lost 0 bases to trimming and J lost 4 bases, with 7 bases between them. Germline V gene data show CDR1 as LGHDT and CDR2 as YNNKEL (reference sequence). The CDR3 region is CASSQDQGYNEQFF. The CDR3 DNA reads as TGTGCCAGCAGCCAAGATCAGGGATACAATGAGCAGTTCTTC.

This chain's CDR3 is CASRKLGAINNEQFF. For the CDR3, the DNA is TGTGCCAGCAGAAAGTTAGGGGCCATCAACAATGAGCAGTTCTTC. V is TRBV13 and J is TRBJ2-1, with a weak D call TRBD1 (5 bases). The germline gives CDR1 PRHDT, CDR2 FYEKMQ (reference sequence). V was trimmed by 6 bases and J by 5 bases, leaving 17 bases between them. The CDR3 is made up of 15 amino acids.

The rearrangement uses TRBV7-3 and TRBJ2-1; 10 nucleotides line up with TRBD1. After removal of 7 bases from V and 10 bases from J, the junction contained 10 bases not matched to a gene. The CDR3 contains 14 residues. Germline CDR1 is SGHTA and CDR2 is FQGTGA. The CDR3 coding sequence is TGTGCCAGCACTTCTGGGACAGGGGCTAAAGAGCAGTTCTTC. Its translation is CASTSGTGAKEQFF.

The chain links TRBV6-1 to TRBJ2-1; D not certain. Germline CDR1 MNHNS, CDR2 SASEGT. The CDR3 sequence is 12 residues long. V was cut by 5 bases and J by 8 bases, with 10 bases left in between. This chain's CDR3 is CASSKSRDEQFF. CDR3 nucleotides: TGTGCCAGCAGTAAAAGCCGGGATGAGCAGTTCTTC.

V is TRBV6-5 and J is TRBJ1-2; D not resolved. Trimming removed 2 bases from V and 5 bases from J, with 9 bases in between. The CDR3 is 13 amino acids. Germline loops: CDR1 MNHEY, CDR2 SVGAGI. The CDR3 bases are TGTGCCAGCAGTTACGCGGCACGATATGGCTACACCTTC. Residues: CASSYAARYGYTF.

This chain connects TRBV5-1 to TRBJ2-1; TRBD2 matches 8 bases. The germline V gene encodes CDR1 SGHRS and CDR2 YFSETQ. The trim removed 0 bases at V and 7 bases at J, leaving 6 bases unmatched. The CDR3 consists of 15 residues. The CDR3 is CASSLDGRAVNEQFF. CDR3 nucleotide sequence: TGCGCCAGCAGCTTGGACGGGAGGGCTGTTAATGAGCAGTTCTTC.

This chain uses TRBV5-6 with TRBJ1-5; 7 nucleotides line up with TRBD1. Germline loops: CDR1 SGHDT, CDR2 YYEEEE. V was pared by 4 bases and J by 6 bases, with 10 bases of the junction left unmatched. The CDR3 has 15 amino acids. CDR3 amino acids: CASSQGGVGGQPQHF. As DNA, the CDR3 is TGTGCCAGCAGCCAAGGGGGCGTGGGTGGTCAGCCCCAGCATTTT.

The chain combines TRBV11-3 with TRBJ2-3, with TRBD2 as a possible D gene (6 bases). V was pared by 6 bases and J by 5 bases, with 18 bases between. The CDR3 length is 15 residues. CDR1 SGHNT and CDR2 YENEEA come from the germline V gene. CDR3 sequence (DNA): TGTGCCAGCAGTCGAGGAGGGGAGAGGATAGATACGCAGTATTTT. Translated: CASSRGGERIDTQYF.

The rearrangement links TRBV28 to TRBJ1-6; no clear D. The CDR3 contains 13 residues. V lost 2 bases and J 10 bases, leaving 9 bases between the germline ends. Germline V gene data show CDR1 as MDHEN and CDR2 as SYDVKM. This CDR3 reads CASSLPRGSPLHF. Here the CDR3 DNA reads TGTGCCAGCAGTTTACCGCGGGGATCACCCCTCCACTTT.

The chain couples TRBV11-1 to TRBJ2-1; TRBD2 agrees at 10 bases. The CDR3 consists of 15 residues. J lost 7 bases, V lost 6 bases, and 9 bases had no gene match. Germline V gene sequence: CDR1 SGHAT, CDR2 FQDESV (reference sequence). CDR3 coding DNA: TGTGCCAGCAGTTTCAGCGGGGGGGCGAATAATGAGCAGTTCTTC. Translating it yields CASSFSGGANNEQFF.

J is TRBJ2-1 and V is TRBV20-1; 10 positions agree with TRBD2. Trimming removed 5 bases from V and 7 bases from J; junction bases left unmatched: 8. In germline, CDR1 is DFQATT, CDR2 SNEGSKA (reference sequence). This CDR3 comprises 14 residues. CDR3 sequence (DNA): TGCAGTGCTGTTGGGACTAGCGTCCTGAATGAGCAGTTCTTC. The encoded protein is CSAVGTSVLNEQFF.

The genes are TRBV19 and TRBJ1-2; possible D gene TRBD1, 6 bases. Germline V gene data show CDR1 as LNHDA and CDR2 as SQIVND (reference sequence). This CDR3 is built from 16 residues. The germline V and J ends were trimmed by 3 bases and 0 bases, with 14 bases remaining between them. DNA of the CDR3: TGTGCCAGTAGTATTGTCCAGGGGCTTACTAACTATGGCTACACCTTC. Protein sequence: CASSIVQGLTNYGYTF.

The rearrangement uses TRBV11-1 and TRBJ2-1, with D unclear. Germline V gene lookup returns CDR1 SGHAT and CDR2 FQDESV (reference sequence). Trimming pared 5 bases from V and 9 bases from J, leaving 11 bases between. CDR3 size: 12 residues. For the CDR3, the DNA is TGTGCCAGCAGCGGCAGATGGACTGAGCAGTTCTTC. This sequence encodes CASSGRWTEQFF. The full variable domain, with the rest looked up from reference TRBV11-1 and TRBJ2-1, is EAEVAQSPRYKITEKSQAVAFWCDPISGHATLYWYRQILGQGPELLVQFQDESVVDDSQLPKDRFSAERLKGVDSTLKIQPAELGDSAMYLCASSGRWTEQFFGPGTRLTVL.

The chain employs TRBV13 and TRBJ2-3, with 13 bases identical to TRBD2. The V and J ends lost 8 bases and 2 bases, in that order; junction bases with no gene match: 7. The CDR3 extends over 16 amino acids. Per germline, CDR1 PRHDT and CDR2 FYEKMQ (reference sequence). CDR3 protein: CASGGGLAGITDTQYF. CDR3 coding DNA: TGTGCCAGCGGCGGGGGACTAGCGGGGATCACAGATACGCAGTATTTT.

The chain carries TRBV7-2 and TRBJ2-7; TRBD1 might be the D (6 bases). The V gene lost 3 bases and the J gene lost 4 bases, with 10 bases spanning the gap. From germline, CDR1 is SGHTA and CDR2 FQGNSA. The CDR3 contains 13 residues. CDR3 bases: TGTGCCAGCAGCTTTACAGGGACGTACGAGCAGTACTTC. It translates to CASSFTGTYEQYF.

This chain connects TRBV9 to TRBJ2-1, with 7 bases that match TRBD1. Germline V gene lookup returns CDR1 SGDLS and CDR2 YYNGEE. J gave up 6 bases and V 0 bases, and 0 bases lay outside the gene matches. The CDR3 totals 13 residues. The CDR3 DNA reads as TGTGCCAGCAGCGTAGCAGGGGGCAATGAGCAGTTCTTC. It translates to CASSVAGGNEQFF.

The chain employs TRBV6-4 and TRBJ2-3; D unresolved. The CDR3 totals 14 residues. Trimming left V 0 bases short and J 1 base short, with 5 bases between. Germline CDR1 MRHNA, CDR2 SNTAGT. This CDR3 is CASSDSGRTDTQYF. The CDR3 bases are TGTGCCAGCAGTGACTCCGGCCGCACAGATACGCAGTATTTT.

This CDR3 reads CSVGVAKNIQYF. The CDR3 coding sequence is TGCAGCGTAGGAGTGGCCAAAAACATTCAGTACTTC. This chain connects TRBV29-1 to TRBJ2-4; no clear D gene. With 6 bases removed from V and 1 base from J, the gap between germline ends came to 7 bases. Germline CDR1 is SQVTM and CDR2 is ANQGSEA. CDR3 length: 12 residues. The whole variable domain, filled in from reference TRBV29-1 and TRBJ2-4, reads SAVISQKPSRDICQRGTSLTIQCQVDSQVTMMFWYRQQPGQSLTLIATANQGSEATYESGFVIDKFPISRPNLTFSTLTVSNMSPEDSSIYLCSVGVAKNIQYFGAGTRLSVL.

This clonotype was found a few times. The V and J genes are TRBV7-9 and TRBJ1-5, with unresolved D. There are 12 residues in the CDR3. The V end was cut by 5 bases, the J end by 5 bases, with 7 bases between. Germline V gene sequence: CDR1 SEHNR, CDR2 FQNEAQ (reference sequence). CDR3 protein: CASSPGDQPQHF. DNA for the CDR3: TGTGCCAGCAGCCCGGGAGATCAGCCCCAGCATTTT.

This chain joins TRBV5-4 and TRBJ2-1; a possible D gene is TRBD1 (6 bases). Germline CDR1 SGHNT, CDR2 YYREEE (reference sequence). This CDR3 spans 14 amino acids. Trimming took 1 base from V and 9 from J, leaving 14 bases between them. CDR3 sequence: CASSLTGIDGEQFF. CDR3 DNA sequence: TGTGCCAGCAGCTTGACAGGGATTGACGGTGAGCAGTTCTTC.

This chain uses TRBV7-6 with TRBJ2-7; 7 positions match TRBD1. V gave up 5 bases and J gave up 3 bases; unmatched junction bases: 7. Germline V gives CDR1 SGHVS, CDR2 FNYEAQ. This CDR3 is built from 14 residues. CDR3 sequence (DNA): TGTGCCAGCAGCACCCACGGGACAGACTACGAGCAGTACTTC. This translates into CASSTHGTDYEQYF. Filled out from reference TRBV7-6 and TRBJ2-7, the complete variable domain reads GAGVSQSPRYKVTKRGQDVALRCDPISGHVSLYWYRQALGQGPEFLTYFNYEAQQDKSGLPNDRFSAERPEGSISTLTIQRTEQRDSAMYRCASSTHGTDYEQYFGPGTRLTVT.

The V call is TRBV18, the J call TRBJ2-5; 7 nucleotides agree with TRBD2. The germline V gene encodes CDR1 KGHSH and CDR2 LQKENI. This CDR3 has 12 residues. The V gene end was trimmed by 3 bases and the J gene end by 10 bases; junction bases not matched to a gene: 5. The CDR3 coding sequence is TGTGCCAGCTCACCGTCCCGGGGGGACCAGTACTTC. It translates to CASSPSRGDQYF.

Turning to this clonotype: An end of the junction differs from the germline gene, which may be a read error. This sequence joins TRBV7-6 and TRBJ2-2; tentatively, D is TRBD1 (5 bases). The CDR3 contains 17 residues. Per the germline V gene, CDR1 is SGHVS and CDR2 is FNYEAQ. For the CDR3, the DNA is TGTGCTAGCAGCTTAGATCAACGGACATCGAACACCGGGGAGCTGTTTTTT. Amino acid sequence: CASSLDQRTSNTGELFF. Filled out from reference TRBV7-6 and TRBJ2-2, the complete variable domain reads GAGVSQSPRYKVTKRGQDVALRCDPISGHVSLYWYRQALGQGPEFLTYFNYEAQQDKSGLPNDRFSAERPEGSISTLTIQRTEQRDSAMYRCASSLDQRTSNTGELFFGEGSRLTVL.

This rearrangement joins TRBV7-9 to TRBJ2-7; D is ambiguous. The CDR3 length is 11 residues. V was clipped by 5 bases and J by 3 bases, with 5 bases between them. Germline CDR1 is SEHNR and CDR2 is FQNEAQ (reference sequence). The CDR3 spells CASSPNYEQYF. The DNA of the CDR3 is TGTGCCAGCAGCCCAAACTACGAGCAGTACTTC.

The gene calls are TRBV20-1 and TRBJ1-4; 12 positions agree with TRBD1. V trimming: 6 bases; J trimming: 8 bases; junction bases outside the gene matches: 1. Germline assignment: CDR1 DFQATT and CDR2 SNEGSKA (reference sequence). This CDR3 comprises 12 residues. This CDR3 is CSAGTGGEKLFF. DNA for the CDR3: TGCAGTGCCGGGACAGGGGGCGAAAAACTGTTTTTT.

The chain uses TRBV2 and TRBJ1-6; TRBD1 aligns across 8 bases. Germline CDR1 SNHLY, CDR2 FYNNEI. The CDR3 sequence is 13 residues long. The trim removed 8 bases at V and 7 bases at J, leaving 4 bases unmatched. The CDR3 sequence: CASRSGGNSPLHF. CDR3 nucleotide sequence: TGTGCCAGCCGGTCAGGGGGCAATTCACCCCTCCACTTT.

The chain links TRBV27 to TRBJ2-7; 7 nucleotides line up with TRBD1. The CDR3 is made up of 14 amino acids. Germline V gene lookup returns CDR1 MNHEY and CDR2 SMNVEV (reference sequence). The ends lost 3 bases at V and 6 bases at J; junction bases unmatched: 8. DNA of the CDR3: TGTGCCAGCAGTTTTACGGGACAGAGGGGCGAGCAGTACTTC. It yields the protein CASSFTGQRGEQYF.

This clonotype was detected only a few times. This chain uses TRBV20-1 with TRBJ2-1; D may be TRBD2 (6 bases). This CDR3 is built from 12 residues. Per germline, CDR1 DFQATT and CDR2 SNEGSKA (reference sequence). V was cut by 2 bases and J by 7 bases, with 9 bases left in between. As DNA, the CDR3 is TGCAGTGCTAGACAACGGGAGAATGAGCAGTTCTTC. Translation gives CSARQRENEQFF.

The chain joins TRBV4-2 to TRBJ1-1; D is possibly TRBD1 (5 bases). The ends were cut back, 0 bases at V and 5 bases at J, with 10 bases in the middle. The CDR3 runs to 14 residues. The germline CDR1 and CDR2 sequences are LGHNA and YNFKEQ. The CDR3 loop reads CASSQDNGGTEAFF. CDR3 bases: TGTGCCAGCAGCCAAGATAATGGGGGGACTGAAGCTTTCTTT.